The TCR beta chain described here comes from a study of blood T cells in healthy people across ages. Germline V CDR1 and CDR2: LGHNA, YSLEER. Unmatched junction bases numbered 1, after V lost 0 bases and J lost 2 bases. The CDR3 sequence is 14 residues long. General study results and limits: The study found more naive CD4+ cells and higher diversity in long-lived than aged donors. Per million T cells, TCR beta diversity dropped about linearly as age rose.

This clonotype came up many times. The antigen is not known. With a J-beta primer mix and a sample-barcoded 5' primer, a second PCR ran roughly 7 to 11 cycles. A template-switch adaptor containing 12 random nucleotides labeled each cDNA molecule. Via MiXCR, TCRdb re-called the 5' RACE reads, giving one row per CDR3 protein. The table lists roughly 900,000 distinct CDR3 sequences, about 48% of them singletons. The source material was blood. J is TRBJ2-7 and V is TRBV4-3, with 7 bases aligning to TRBD2. This clonotype was sampled from a man aged 25 to 40 in good health. The DNA for the CDR3 is TGCGCCAGCAGCCAAGAAGCGGGAACCTACGAGCAGTACTTC. Its translation is CASSQEAGTYEQYF.